This TCR beta chain emerged from a study of blood T cells in healthy people across ages. Germline V gene data show CDR1 as SGHRS and CDR2 as YFSETQ. Trimming left V 3 bases short and J 2 bases short, with 12 bases between. The CDR3 is 15 amino acids. Together with a sample-barcoded 5' primer, a J-beta primer mix was included in a second PCR lasting about 6 to 12 cycles. Sequencing of every sample gave 2.5 million or more CDR3-containing paired-end reads. TCRdb ran MiXCR on the 5' RACE reads and lists one entry per CDR3 protein. The data show some 710,000 distinct CDR3 sequences, roughly 20% seen once.

The sequenced sample was blood. This rearrangement joins TRBV5-1 to TRBJ2-1, with D tentatively TRBD2 (5 bases). This TCR came from a man between 65 and 79 years old in good health. CDR3 region: CASSSLASTYNEQFF. CDR3 nucleotide sequence: TGCGCCAGCAGCTCTCTGGCTAGCACCTACAATGAGCAGTTCTTC.